The next 21 T cell receptor beta chains were all read from a single sample in a study of blood T cells in healthy people across ages. A second roughly 6 to 12 cycle PCR used barcoded and J-beta primers. MiXCR, run by TCRdb on the 5' RACE reads, gives a single entry per CDR3 protein. The sample carries about 1,500,000 distinct CDR3 sequences, approximately 40% recorded once. The sample was blood. These receptors all stem from a woman under 30 in good health.

This clonotype has ten or more counts. The genes are TRBV4-1 and TRBJ2-7; 7 nucleotides align to TRBD1. Trimming cost V 4 bases and J 3 bases; bases outside gene matches: 9. Germline V gene lookup returns CDR1 MGHRA and CDR2 YSYEKL. The CDR3 runs 15 residues. As DNA, the CDR3 is TGCGCCAGCAGCCGCTTGGACAGGTTAGACTACGAGCAGTACTTC. Translating gives CASSRLDRLDYEQYF.

CDR3 nucleotide sequence: TGTGCCAGCAGGCCCTCGGGGTCCTTCCTTAACAATGAGCAGTTCTTC. It translates to CASRPSGSFLNNEQFF. The chain combines TRBV12-3 or TRBV12-4 with TRBJ2-1; D is possibly TRBD2 (5 bases). The V end was cut by 6 bases, the J end by 5 bases, with 20 bases between. The CDR3 sequence is 16 residues long.

This clonotype was detected a few times. This chain connects TRBV4-1 to TRBJ2-2; 8 nucleotides align to TRBD2. From germline, CDR1 is MGHRA and CDR2 YSYEKL. The CDR3 consists of 21 residues. Trimming removed 0 bases from V and 0 bases from J; junction bases left unmatched: 15. DNA for the CDR3: TGCGCCAGCAGCCAAGATGCTTGGAGCGGGGGTTATACAACGAACACCGGGGAGCTGTTTTTT. This sequence encodes CASSQDAWSGGYTTNTGELFF.

The chain recombines TRBV20-1 with TRBJ1-5; TRBD1 matches 12 bases. Germline V gives CDR1 DFQATT, CDR2 SNEGSKA (reference sequence). V dropped 6 bases and J dropped 5; count of bases not matched to a gene: 8. The CDR3 extends over 15 amino acids. The CDR3 region has the DNA TGCAGTGCCCTTACCGGGACAGGGGGCCATCAGCCCCAGCATTTT. It yields the protein CSALTGTGGHQPQHF.

For this clonotype: Relative to the germline gene, one junction end is altered; a read error may explain this. This chain links TRBV24-1 with TRBJ2-1, with 7 bases that match TRBD2. The germline V gene encodes CDR1 KGHDR and CDR2 SFDVKD. The CDR3 contains 16 residues. CDR3 bases: TGTGCCACCAGCGATTGGGCAGCGGGAACCTACAATGAGCAGTTCTTC. It translates to CATSDWAAGTYNEQFF.

The CDR3 DNA reads TGTGCCAGCAGTCCACAACCGCGGACAGCCCCTAATGAAAAACTGTTTTTT. This gives the protein CASSPQPRTAPNEKLFF. The chain couples TRBV28 to TRBJ1-4; tentative D call: TRBD1 (6 bases). Per the germline V gene, CDR1 is MDHEN and CDR2 is SYDVKM. V lost 5 bases and J lost 3, with 19 bases in between. CDR3 length: 17 residues.

The rearrangement joins TRBV6-5 to TRBJ2-3; D might be TRBD1 or TRBD2, each matching 5 bases. This CDR3 is 11 amino acids long. Germline loops: CDR1 MNHEY, CDR2 SVGAGI. For the CDR3, the DNA is TGTGCAACTGGGGGAGTCAGGACGCAGTATTTT. Amino acid sequence: CATGGVRTQYF.

The rearrangement joins TRBV10-3 to TRBJ1-1; D remains unclear. CDR1 and CDR2 from the germline V gene are ENHRY and SYGVKD. The length of the CDR3 is 15 residues. V lost 4 bases and J lost 0, with 12 bases in between. CDR3 region: CAISVIPEMNTEAFF. The DNA of the CDR3 is TGTGCCATCAGTGTGATACCAGAGATGAACACTGAAGCTTTCTTT.

V gene TRBV6-1 combines with J gene TRBJ2-7; D may correspond to TRBD1 or TRBD2 (7 bases each). Trimming removed 6 bases from V and 0 bases from J, with 27 bases in between. CDR1 and CDR2 (germline): MNHNS, SASEGT. The CDR3 runs 19 residues. CDR3 sequence reads: CASSRQGGGSGPRSYEQYF. The DNA of the CDR3 is TGTGCCAGCAGCAGACAGGGTGGCGGGAGTGGGCCCCGCTCCTACGAGCAGTACTTC.

In its sample, this clonotype was seen many times. The chain has TRBV29-1 and TRBJ1-4, with D perhaps TRBD1 (6 bases). Trimming removed 6 bases from V and 3 bases from J, with 11 bases in between. This CDR3 contains 13 residues. CDR1 is SQVTM and CDR2 is ANQGSEA in the germline V gene. The CDR3 spells CSVVDSPNEKLFF. For the CDR3, the DNA is TGCAGCGTCGTGGACAGTCCTAATGAAAAACTGTTTTTT.

DNA of the CDR3: TGTGCCAGCAGTTTGAGGCAGTTCGGCTCCTACGAGCAGTTCTTC. Its protein product is CASSLRQFGSYEQFF. The chain combines TRBV27 with TRBJ2-1; no clear D. CDR1 and CDR2 from the germline V gene are MNHEY and SMNVEV (reference sequence). The CDR3 has 15 amino acids. Trimming shortened V by 3 bases and J by 10 bases, and 19 bases separated the two germline ends.

The genes are TRBV3-1 and TRBJ1-2; D is possibly TRBD1 (5 bases). Germline-derived CDR1 and CDR2 are LGHDT and YNNKEL (reference sequence). The CDR3 is 16 residues long. V dropped 4 bases and J dropped 4 bases, with 19 bases sitting between them. CDR3 DNA sequence: TGTGCCAGCAGCCCCCGTGCGGGGGGTGGTGTCTATGGCTACACCTTC. Encoded protein: CASSPRAGGGVYGYTF.

This clonotype was observed once. V gene TRBV10-3 combines with J gene TRBJ2-7, with TRBD1 matching over 10 bases. CDR3 size: 15 residues. Germline CDR1 ENHRY, CDR2 SYGVKD. J gave up 4 bases and V 6 bases, and 9 bases lay outside the gene matches. The CDR3 spells CAIRGDRGDTYEQYF. In nucleotides, the CDR3 is TGTGCCATCAGGGGGGACAGGGGCGATACTTACGAGCAGTACTTC.

V gene TRBV6-6 combines with J gene TRBJ1-1; D might be TRBD1 (5 bases). The CDR3 is 15 amino acids. V was shortened by 2 bases and J by 1 base, with 11 bases between the two germline ends. Germline V gives CDR1 MNHNY, CDR2 SVGAGI (reference sequence). The CDR3 nucleotides are TGTGCCAGCAGTTACACGGGACGGACGAACACTGAAGCTTTCTTT. Translating it yields CASSYTGRTNTEAFF.

V and J are TRBV20-1 and TRBJ2-1, with 7 bases lining up with TRBD2. This CDR3 is built from 16 residues. With V trimmed by 5 bases and J by 3 bases, 13 bases remained unmatched. The germline V gene encodes CDR1 DFQATT and CDR2 SNEGSKA (reference sequence). The CDR3 DNA follows: TGCAGTGCTGGCCCCCCTGAGCGGGAATTCTACAATGAGCAGTTCTTC. Translation gives CSAGPPEREFYNEQFF.

The V gene is TRBV9, the J gene TRBJ2-1; 10 bases line up with TRBD2. The J call is in doubt because the DNA end fits TRBJ2-7 better. From germline, CDR1 is SGDLS and CDR2 YYNGEE. The length of the CDR3 is 15 residues. The CDR3 protein is CASSPLAGEPYEQYF. DNA for the CDR3: TGTGCCAGCAGCCCCCTAGCGGGGGAACCCTACGAGCAGTACTTC.

The table lists this clonotype with a few counts. The V gene is TRBV11-2, the J gene TRBJ1-1; 7 bases fit TRBD1. The germline V gene has CDR1 SGHAT and CDR2 FQNNGV. The J segment lost 5 bases and the V segment lost 2 bases, leaving 2 bases of the junction unmatched. The CDR3 sequence is 13 residues long. In DNA form, the CDR3 reads TGTGCCAGCAGCTTATTGACAGGGACTGAAGCTTTCTTT. This sequence encodes CASSLLTGTEAFF.

The chain is built from TRBV2 and TRBJ1-6; TRBD1 agrees at 10 bases. Germline trimming cut 2 bases from V and 7 bases from J; bases unmatched to any gene: 2. This CDR3 comprises 15 residues. Germline V gives CDR1 SNHLY, CDR2 FYNNEI. CDR3 residues: CASSEMGQGNSPLHF. CDR3 bases: TGTGCCAGCAGTGAAATGGGACAGGGGAATTCACCCCTCCACTTT.

Written as DNA, the CDR3 is TGCAGTGCTACCCGACAGGGCACTAACTATGGCTACACCTTC. Translation gives CSATRQGTNYGYTF. The chain combines TRBV20-1 with TRBJ1-2; 7 bases are shared with TRBD1. This CDR3 region has 14 residues. Germline V lookup: CDR1 DFQATT, CDR2 SNEGSKA (reference sequence). J gave up 0 bases and V 4 bases, and 5 bases lay outside the gene matches.

Worth noting for this clonotype: One end of the junction is discordant with germline, which a read error may explain. The rearrangement links TRBV9 to TRBJ2-5, with TRBD2 matching 8 bases. Germline-derived CDR1 and CDR2 are SGDLS and YYNGEE. The CDR3 is made up of 15 amino acids. The CDR3 coding sequence is TGTGCCAGCAGCGTAGAACCAGCGGGAGTGAACGAGCAGAACTTC. This codes for CASSVEPAGVNEQNF.

The rearrangement uses TRBV5-6 and TRBJ1-1; no firm D call. V gave up 5 bases and J gave up 6 bases, with 8 bases separating them. The CDR3 extends over 11 amino acids. Germline CDR1 reads SGHDT; CDR2 reads YYEEEE. The CDR3 region is CASSTVSEAFF. DNA of the CDR3: TGTGCCAGCAGTACAGTATCTGAAGCTTTCTTT.